This paragraph reports one TCR beta chain. The antigen is not known. Trimming shortened V by 5 bases and J by 2 bases, and 10 bases separated the two germline ends. Germline V lookup: CDR1 SEHNR, CDR2 FQNEAQ (reference sequence). The CDR3 loop spans 14 amino acids. This record belongs to a study of shared clonotypes between healthy human individuals. The wider study: With ages of 18 to 49, the donors were a couple of women and three men. Findings and limits, study-wide: Naive CD4 clonotype sharing across several donors was 4% to 5%. The rarefaction results pointed to incomplete sorted-subset sequencing despite large depth. In general, naive subsets displayed greater estimated richness than memory subsets did.

Assay: immunoSEQ multiplex PCR; the TCRdb copy retains only in-frame clones and omits some. The sample records 2 million to 2.5 million clones, approximately 95% being singletons. Source material: naive CD4+ T cells from PBMCs. Noted subset: CD45RA+ positively selected. The TCR sequence derives from a man younger than 35 in good health. Some clones in this sample may be carry-over from other donors' samples. The chain employs TRBV7-9 and TRBJ2-1, with D possibly TRBD2 on 5 matching bases. The CDR3 bases are TGTGCCAGCAGCGAGACCGGGACCTACAATGAGCAGTTCTTC. Its protein is CASSETGTYNEQFF.